This TCR beta chain was sequenced during a study of PD-L1 blockade in urothelial cancer. The time point here: pretreatment peripheral blood. TCRdb keeps only in-frame clones here, not all; method: immunoSEQ multiplex PCR. The sample lists about 87,000 clones, 80% to 85% occurring once. CDR3 length: 16 residues. V was pared by 5 bases and J by 2 bases, with 18 bases between. Germline V gene sequence: CDR1 PRHDT, CDR2 FYEKMQ (reference sequence). This specimen consisted of PBMCs, obtained around atezolizumab (anti-PD-L1) treatment. This sequence was found in a man in his sixties with urothelial cancer. The rearrangement joins TRBV13 to TRBJ1-2; D might be TRBD1 (6 bases). The CDR3 loop is CASSRGAGPTNYGYTF. The CDR3 nucleotides read TGTGCCAGCAGCCGGGGGGCAGGACCCACAAACTATGGCTACACCTTC.